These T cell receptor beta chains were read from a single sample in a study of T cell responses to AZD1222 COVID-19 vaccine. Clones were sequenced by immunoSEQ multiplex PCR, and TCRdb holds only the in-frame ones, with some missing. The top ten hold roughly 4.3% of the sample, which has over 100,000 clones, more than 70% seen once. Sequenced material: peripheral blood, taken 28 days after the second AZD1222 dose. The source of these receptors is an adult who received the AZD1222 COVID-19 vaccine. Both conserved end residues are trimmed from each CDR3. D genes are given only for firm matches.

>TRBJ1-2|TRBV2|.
ASSEEGYT
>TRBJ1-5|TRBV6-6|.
ASCRVENQPQH
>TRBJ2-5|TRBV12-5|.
ASGLRETQY
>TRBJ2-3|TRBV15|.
ATSGKTGFDTDTQY
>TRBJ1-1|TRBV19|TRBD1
ASTVGQLNTEAF
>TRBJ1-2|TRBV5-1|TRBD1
ASSSPDRGVHGYT
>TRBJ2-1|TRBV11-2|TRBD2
ASSFPHSGISYNEQF
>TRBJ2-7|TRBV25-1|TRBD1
ASSEGQLKSYEQY
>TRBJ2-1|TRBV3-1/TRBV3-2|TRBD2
ASSRGTSGSFNEQF
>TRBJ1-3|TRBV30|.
AWSGAGLGNTIY
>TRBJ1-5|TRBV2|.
ASSRTGRDQPQH
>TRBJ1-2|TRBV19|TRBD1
ASSSTGTGIYT
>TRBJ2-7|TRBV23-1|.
ASSQYGNSYEQY
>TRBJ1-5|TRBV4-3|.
ASSQDSLNQPQH
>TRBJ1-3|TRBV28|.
ASSAHGGSGNTIY
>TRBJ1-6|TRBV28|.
ASRIPSSPLH
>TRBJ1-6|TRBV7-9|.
ASTLGGNNSPLH
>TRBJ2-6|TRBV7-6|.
ASSYPPRAAGANVLT
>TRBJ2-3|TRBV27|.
ASSPSRVSGATDTQY
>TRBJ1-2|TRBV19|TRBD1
ASSAGRQGPTGNYGYT
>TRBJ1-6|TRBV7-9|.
ASSQAGAVSPLH
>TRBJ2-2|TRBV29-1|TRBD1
SVERTGGTGELF